This T cell receptor beta chain was captured by sequencing in a study of PD-1 blockade in classical Hodgkin lymphoma. Points from the study as a whole: Newly diagnosed patients were said to have less baseline TCR diversity than healthy donors did. The origin of the repertoire differences remains undefined, with disease activity or prior therapy as possible causes.

Data came from immunoSEQ multiplex PCR; TCRdb stores just in-frame clones and leaves some out. Of around 43,000 clones in the sample, approximately 91% are singletons; the top ten hold approximately 4.9%. Time point specified: newly diagnosed, previously untreated cHL patient sample. Regarding this clone: What it binds is not known.

CDR1 and CDR2 from the germline V gene are SEHNR and FQNEAQ (reference sequence). The CDR3 sequence is 18 residues long. V lost 0 bases, J lost 1 base, and 18 bases lay in between. The chain has TRBV7-9 and TRBJ1-1; D gene uncertain. The clonotype was recovered from a human donor with classical Hodgkin lymphoma. The sequenced sample consisted of peripheral blood mononuclear cells (PBMCs). The CDR3 loop reads CASSLAGYSTAANTEAFF. The CDR3 DNA follows: TGTGCCAGCAGCTTAGCCGGTTACTCGACGGCCGCGAACACTGAAGCTTTCTTT.